These 30 T cell receptor beta chains originate from one sample sequenced in a study of shared clonotypes between healthy human individuals. Only in-frame clones appear in the TCRdb table, and some are missing; sequencing was by immunoSEQ multiplex PCR. The sample includes about 2 million clones, roughly 94% seen only once; the top ten take more than 0.1%. The sequencing sample was made of naive CD4+ T cells sorted from blood. The subset: CD45RA+ positively selected. These receptors originate from a man between 18 and 29 years old in good health.

The genes are TRBV25-1 and TRBJ2-5; D may be TRBD2 (5 bases). The CDR3 is made up of 15 amino acids. Per the germline V gene, CDR1 is MGHDK and CDR2 is SYGVNS. Trimming took 5 bases from V and 3 from J, leaving 16 bases between them. The CDR3 is CASSPDYAQKETQYF. In nucleotides, the CDR3 is TGTGCCAGCAGTCCAGACTACGCGCAAAAAGAGACCCAGTACTTC.

Notes on this clone: The same CDR3 is also encoded by other DNA sequences in this sample. CDR3 in DNA: TGTGCCAGCAGCTTAGGTTTGGGGAACACTGAAGCTTTCTTT. This gives the protein CASSLGLGNTEAFF. This chain uses TRBV7-2 with TRBJ1-1; no clear D gene. This CDR3 contains 14 residues. The ends were cut back, 1 base at V and 1 base at J, with 7 bases in the middle. CDR1 is SGHTA, CDR2 FQGNSA, per germline.

This chain connects TRBV6-5 to TRBJ1-5, with D possibly matching TRBD1 (5 bases). The germline V gene encodes CDR1 MNHEY and CDR2 SVGAGI. V lost 6 bases and J lost 7, with 16 bases in between. The CDR3 loop spans 14 amino acids. CDR3 sequence: CASRLRESFQPQHF. CDR3 bases: TGTGCCAGCAGGCTCAGGGAAAGCTTCCAGCCCCAGCATTTT.

In regard to this clone: At one boundary the junction diverges from the germline segment, which might be a read error. This chain connects TRBV10-3 to TRBJ1-5; D remains unclear. The CDR3 has 15 residues. Germline CDR1 ENHRY, CDR2 SYGVKD. Here the CDR3 reads CAISESGSVDQPQHF. The CDR3 DNA reads TGTGCCATCAGTGAGTCAGGCTCGGTCGATCAGCCCCAACATTTT.

The CDR3: CASRGLADADTQYF. The CDR3 nucleotides read TGTGCCAGCAGGGGACTAGCGGACGCAGATACGCAGTATTTT. The chain couples TRBV6-5 to TRBJ2-3, with 11 bases matching TRBD2. The CDR3 totals 14 residues. After removal of 6 bases from V and 4 bases from J, the junction contained 3 bases not matched to a gene. Per germline, CDR1 MNHEY and CDR2 SVGAGI.

The gene calls are TRBV15 and TRBJ1-4; D is undetermined. V was cut by 1 base and J by 10 bases, with 10 bases left in between. Germline lookup yields CDR1 LNHNV and CDR2 YYDKDF (reference sequence). CDR3 length: 13 residues. The CDR3 sequence is CATSRGEERKLFF. CDR3 bases: TGTGCCACCAGCAGAGGGGAGGAGAGAAAACTGTTTTTT.

This clone has a handful of counts. Different DNA sequences within this sample yield the same CDR3. The V and J genes are TRBV4-1 and TRBJ2-1, with D maybe TRBD2 (6 bases). The V end lost 3 bases, the J end lost 0 bases, and 9 bases lay between the germline ends. Per the germline V gene, CDR1 is MGHRA and CDR2 is YSYEKL. The CDR3 loop spans 15 amino acids. The CDR3 DNA reads as TGCGCCAGCAGCCACCCCGGGAGCTCCTACAATGAGCAGTTCTTC. Translating gives CASSHPGSSYNEQFF.

This chain joins TRBV5-1 and TRBJ2-7; D remains ambiguous. The CDR3 loop spans 14 amino acids. In germline, CDR1 is SGHRS, CDR2 YFSETQ. The V end was cut by 0 bases, the J end by 3 bases, with 10 bases between. This chain's CDR3 is CASSLALENYEQYF. DNA for the CDR3: TGCGCCAGCAGCTTGGCCTTGGAAAACTACGAGCAGTACTTC. Full variable domain (missing parts from reference TRBV5-1 and TRBJ2-7): KAGVTQTPRYLIKTRGQQVTLSCSPISGHRSVSWYQQTPGQGLQFLFEYFSETQRNKGNFPGRFSGRQFSNSRSEMNVSTLELGDSALYLCASSLALENYEQYFGPGTRLTVT.

The chain has TRBV28 and TRBJ2-7; 11 nucleotides match TRBD2. J lost 7 bases, V lost 2 bases, and 10 bases had no gene match. Germline lookup yields CDR1 MDHEN and CDR2 SYDVKM. The CDR3 contains 16 residues. The CDR3 coding sequence is TGTGCCAGCAGTTTAGGGACTAGCGGAGCAATGAATGAGCAGTACTTC. It translates to CASSLGTSGAMNEQYF.

The chain combines TRBV30 with TRBJ2-1, with D possibly being TRBD1 (5 bases). Germline V lookup: CDR1 GTSNPN, CDR2 SVGIG (reference sequence). V dropped 2 bases and J dropped 8 bases, with 16 bases sitting between them. This CDR3 spans 14 amino acids. CDR3 in DNA: TGTGCCTGGAGTCGGACACTCGGTAGGGATGAGCAGTTCTTC. Protein sequence: CAWSRTLGRDEQFF.

V is TRBV10-3 and J is TRBJ2-7; 12 bases match TRBD2. Germline V lookup: CDR1 ENHRY, CDR2 SYGVKD. CDR3 length equals 16 residues. The V segment lost 3 bases and the J segment 0 bases; nucleotides outside the gene matches: 3. The CDR3 DNA reads as TGTGCCATCAGTGAACAGACTAGCGGGGGCTCCTACGAGCAGTACTTC. It is translated as CAISEQTSGGSYEQYF.

The J gene is TRBJ2-2, the V gene TRBV27; no reliable D call. CDR1 and CDR2 (germline): MNHEY, SMNVEV (reference sequence). Trimming cost V 4 bases and J 4 bases, with 16 bases left between them. There are 16 residues in the CDR3. The CDR3 DNA follows: TGTGCCAGCAGTTCTCCCCTACGCAGGACCACCGGGGAGCTGTTTTTT. This encodes CASSSPLRRTTGELFF.

The chain recombines TRBV11-2 with TRBJ2-1; D possibly corresponds to TRBD1 (6 bases). Trimming pared 0 bases from V and 1 base from J, leaving 7 bases between. This CDR3 has 15 amino acids. CDR1 and CDR2 from the germline V gene are SGHAT and FQNNGV. The CDR3 DNA follows: TGTGCCAGCAGCTTAGAAAGGGGGTCCTACAATGAGCAGTTCTTC. Residues: CASSLERGSYNEQFF. Supplemented by reference TRBV11-2 and TRBJ2-1, the full variable domain reads EAGVAQSPRYKIIEKRQSVAFWCNPISGHATLYWYQQILGQGPKLLIQFQNNGVVDDSQLPKDRFSAERLKGVDSTLKIQPAKLEDSAVYLCASSLERGSYNEQFFGPGTRLTVL.

This chain uses TRBV4-1 with TRBJ2-7; D might be TRBD1 or TRBD2, each matching 5 bases. Germline V gene sequence: CDR1 MGHRA, CDR2 YSYEKL. The V gene lost 3 bases and the J gene lost 5 bases, with 17 bases spanning the gap. The CDR3 covers 15 residues. CDR3 loop: CASSQTGPSIDEQYF. Written as DNA, the CDR3 is TGCGCCAGCAGCCAGACGGGGCCTAGCATAGACGAGCAGTACTTC.

The chain is built from TRBV15 and TRBJ1-3; D uncertain. Germline V lookup: CDR1 LNHNV, CDR2 YYDKDF (reference sequence). The V end was cut by 0 bases, the J end by 4 bases, with 7 bases between. The CDR3 is 14 residues long. The CDR3 loop reads CATSREGAGNTIYF. The DNA of the CDR3 is TGTGCCACCAGCAGAGAGGGCGCGGGAAACACCATATATTTT.

This clone came up a few times. In nucleotides, the CDR3 is TGTGCCAGTAGAAGGACAGGGCGAGACCAGCCCCAGCATTTT. Protein product: CASRRTGRDQPQHF. The chain links TRBV19 to TRBJ1-5; 8 bases match TRBD1. The CDR3 is made up of 14 amino acids. Germline V gives CDR1 LNHDA, CDR2 SQIVND (reference sequence). Unmatched junction bases numbered 8, after V lost 6 bases and J lost 7 bases.

V usage is TRBV20-1 and J usage is TRBJ1-6; a possible D gene is TRBD1 (5 bases). CDR3 length equals 11 residues. Germline V CDR1 and CDR2: DFQATT, SNEGSKA (reference sequence). The V end was cut by 3 bases, the J end by 9 bases, with 6 bases between. DNA for the CDR3: TGCAGTGCTAGCACAGGTTCACCCCTCCACTTT. It specifies CSASTGSPLHF.

The rearrangement joins TRBV5-4 to TRBJ1-2, with a weak D call TRBD1 (6 bases). V gave up 4 bases and J gave up 8 bases, with 18 bases separating them. The germline V gene has CDR1 SGHNT and CDR2 YYREEE (reference sequence). The CDR3 covers 14 residues. In nucleotides, the CDR3 is TGTGCCAGCAGCCCCCGGACAGCCGGACACGGCTACACCTTC. Its translation: CASSPRTAGHGYTF.

The rearrangement joins TRBV30 to TRBJ2-1, with no clear D. Per the germline V gene, CDR1 is GTSNPN and CDR2 is SVGIG (reference sequence). V was pared by 6 bases and J by 3 bases, with 9 bases between. The CDR3 is 12 residues long. The CDR3 loop is CACRRYYNEQFF. CDR3 coding DNA: TGTGCCTGTAGGCGCTACTACAATGAGCAGTTCTTC.

The V and J genes are TRBV27 and TRBJ2-7; tentatively, D is TRBD1 (5 bases). From germline, CDR1 is MNHEY and CDR2 SMNVEV (reference sequence). Trimming removed 5 bases from V and 4 bases from J, with 15 bases in between. The length of the CDR3 is 14 residues. This chain's CDR3 is CASSGGLRVYEQYF. The CDR3 DNA follows: TGTGCCAGCAGTGGTGGCCTCAGGGTTTACGAGCAGTACTTC.

The genes are TRBV4-2 and TRBJ2-3; TRBD2 is a possible D gene (5 bases). The CDR3 extends over 13 amino acids. Germline V lookup: CDR1 LGHNA, CDR2 YNFKEQ. Trimming removed 6 bases from V and 3 bases from J, with 10 bases in between. Here the CDR3 reads CASSQRDTDTQYF. CDR3 nucleotides: TGTGCCAGCAGTCAGAGGGATACAGATACGCAGTATTTT.

This chain links TRBV7-2 with TRBJ2-4; the match to TRBD1 covers 7 bases. There are 14 residues in the CDR3. Germline loops: CDR1 SGHTA, CDR2 FQGNSA. Trimming cost V 6 bases and J 7 bases; bases outside gene matches: 9. The DNA for the CDR3 is TGTGCCAGCAGTTATAGACAGGGAAGTAACATTCAGTACTTC. Translation gives CASSYRQGSNIQYF.

The chain employs TRBV11-2 and TRBJ2-3; 8 positions match TRBD1. Per germline, CDR1 SGHAT and CDR2 FQNNGV. This CDR3 comprises 14 residues. The J segment lost 5 bases and the V segment lost 6 bases, leaving 7 bases of the junction unmatched. CDR3 protein: CASRNRGAGDTQYF. The CDR3, as DNA: TGTGCCAGCAGGAACAGGGGGGCTGGAGATACGCAGTATTTT.

This sequence joins TRBV18 and TRBJ2-5, with TRBD1 as a possible D gene (7 bases). Trimming stripped 5 bases from V and 5 bases from J, with 24 bases between. The germline V gene has CDR1 KGHSH and CDR2 LQKENI. The CDR3 extends over 17 amino acids. In nucleotides, the CDR3 is TGTGCCAGCTCAACGGCCCCCCTGACAGGGAGCGGGGAGACCCAGTACTTC. This sequence encodes CASSTAPLTGSGETQYF. Together with reference TRBV18 and TRBJ2-5, the CDR3 gives the full variable domain: NAGVMQNPRHLVRRRGQEARLRCSPMKGHSHVYWYRQLPEEGLKFMVYLQKENIIDESGMPKERFSAEFPKEGPSILRIQQVVRGDSAAYFCASSTAPLTGSGETQYFGPGTRLLVL.

The gene calls are TRBV18 and TRBJ2-3, with D possibly being TRBD1 or TRBD2 (6 bases each). Germline CDR1 and CDR2: KGHSH and LQKENI. Trimming left V 4 bases short and J 0 bases short, with 17 bases between. The CDR3 is made up of 17 amino acids. CDR3 residues: CASSQNRDSYSTDTQYF. CDR3 nucleotides: TGTGCCAGCTCACAGAACAGGGACTCCTATAGCACAGATACGCAGTATTTT.

The V and J genes are TRBV6-1 and TRBJ1-5, with D maybe TRBD1 (5 bases). V lost 2 bases and J lost 4, with 12 bases in between. The CDR3 is made up of 15 amino acids. Looked up from germline, CDR1 is MNHNS and CDR2 is SASEGT. CDR3 region: CASSESWGRNQPQHF. CDR3 coding DNA: TGTGCCAGCAGTGAATCCTGGGGCAGGAATCAGCCCCAGCATTTT.

The rearrangement links TRBV28 to TRBJ1-4; TRBD1 agrees at 7 bases. The J segment lost 4 bases and the V segment lost 10 bases, leaving 6 bases of the junction unmatched. CDR1 and CDR2 (germline): MDHEN, SYDVKM. CDR3 length equals 13 residues. CDR3 in DNA: TGTGCCACCCGGGACAGATTTAATGAAAAACTGTTTTTT. This gives the protein CATRDRFNEKLFF. Full variable domain (rest looked up from reference TRBV28 and TRBJ1-4): DVKVTQSSRYLVKRTGEKVFLECVQDMDHENMFWYRQDPGLGLRLIYFSYDVKMKEKGDIPEGYSVSREKKERFSLILESASTNQTSMYLCATRDRFNEKLFFGSGTQLSVL.

With respect to this clone: In the same sample, other DNA sequences code for this CDR3. The chain recombines TRBV5-1 with TRBJ2-5; possibly TRBD2 for D (6 bases). The length of the CDR3 is 13 residues. V gave up 0 bases and J gave up 3 bases, with 6 bases separating them. The germline gives CDR1 SGHRS, CDR2 YFSETQ. The CDR3 protein is CASSLGGEETQYF. For the CDR3, the DNA is TGCGCCAGCAGCTTGGGCGGGGAAGAGACCCAGTACTTC.

The rearrangement joins TRBV4-1 to TRBJ2-1, with TRBD1 identical over 9 bases. Germline-derived CDR1 and CDR2 are MGHRA and YSYEKL. After removal of 3 bases from V and 4 bases from J, the junction contained 7 bases not matched to a gene. The CDR3 is 16 residues long. CDR3: CASSQLQGALYNEQFF. CDR3 nucleotides: TGCGCCAGCAGCCAGCTACAGGGGGCACTTTACAATGAGCAGTTCTTC.

This chain joins TRBV30 and TRBJ1-5, with D unclear. The ends were cut back, 0 bases at V and 7 bases at J, with 16 bases in the middle. Germline lookup yields CDR1 GTSNPN and CDR2 SVGIG (reference sequence). The length of the CDR3 is 15 residues. CDR3 amino acids: CAWSVRGVVGQPQHF. The CDR3 DNA sequence: TGTGCCTGGAGTGTACGCGGGGTTGTAGGCCAGCCCCAGCATTTT.